This TCR beta chain was recorded in a study of blood T cells in healthy people across ages. This clonotype was seen a few times. The use of a sample-barcoded 5' primer and a J-beta primer mix characterized a second PCR of 7 to 11 cycles. One entry per CDR3 protein, called by TCRdb with MiXCR from the 5' RACE reads. This sample yields about 800,000 distinct CDR3 sequences, of which around 25% are seen a single time; approximately 4% belongs to the top ten. V trimming: 5 bases; J trimming: 2 bases; junction bases outside the gene matches: 6. Germline V gives CDR1 DFQATT, CDR2 SNEGSKA (reference sequence). This CDR3 spans 14 amino acids. This sample also appeared in a second study, on T cells of mothers and their children. That work adds: Sequencing got over 9 million TCR beta CDR3 reads from each mother and some 3 million from each child.

The specimen was blood. V is TRBV20-1 and J is TRBJ2-7; 10 bases are shared with TRBD2. The source of this sequence is a boy aged 5-17 years in good health. Written as DNA, the CDR3 is TGCAGTGCTTACCTCCTAGCGGGGGCCTACGAGCAGTACTTC. Amino acid sequence: CSAYLLAGAYEQYF.